This T cell receptor (beta chain) is drawn from a study of T cell repertoires in cytomegalovirus infection. Germline CDR1 reads MDHEN; CDR2 reads SYDVKM. The V gene end was trimmed by 5 bases and the J gene end by 5 bases; junction bases not matched to a gene: 11. The CDR3 has 16 residues. From the reads, TCRdb called clonotypes with MiXCR, one entry per CDR3 protein. There are 200,000 or so distinct CDR3 sequences in the sample; approximately 20% occur only once, and around 3.2% lies in the top ten. The TCR comes from a human donor in good health (CMV status not recorded). Some clones in this sample may be carry-over from other donors' samples. The rearrangement joins TRBV28 to TRBJ1-1; TRBD1 matches 10 bases. The specimen sequenced was PBMCs. The CDR3 loop reads CASSPDRGPLRTEAFF. Written as DNA, the CDR3 is TGTGCCAGCAGTCCCGACAGGGGGCCTCTGCGAACTGAAGCTTTCTTT.